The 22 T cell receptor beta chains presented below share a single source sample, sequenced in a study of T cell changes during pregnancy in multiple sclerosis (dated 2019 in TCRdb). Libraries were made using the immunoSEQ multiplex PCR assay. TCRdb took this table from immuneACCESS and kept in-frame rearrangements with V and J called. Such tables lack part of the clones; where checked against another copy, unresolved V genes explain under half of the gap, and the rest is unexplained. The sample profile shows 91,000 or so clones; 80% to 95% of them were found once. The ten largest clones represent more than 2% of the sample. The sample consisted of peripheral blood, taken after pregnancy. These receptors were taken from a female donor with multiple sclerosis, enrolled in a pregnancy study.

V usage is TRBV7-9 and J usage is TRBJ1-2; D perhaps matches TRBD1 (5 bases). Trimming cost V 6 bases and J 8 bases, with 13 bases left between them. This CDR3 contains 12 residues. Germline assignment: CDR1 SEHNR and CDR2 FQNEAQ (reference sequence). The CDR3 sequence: CASRGRRGGYTF. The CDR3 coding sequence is TGTGCCAGCAGGGGACGGCGGGGCGGCTACACCTTC.

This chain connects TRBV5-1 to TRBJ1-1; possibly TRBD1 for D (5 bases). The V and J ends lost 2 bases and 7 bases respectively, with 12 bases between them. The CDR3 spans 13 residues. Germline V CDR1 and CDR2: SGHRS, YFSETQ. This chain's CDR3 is CASSLSQGGEAFF. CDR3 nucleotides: TGCGCCAGCAGCTTAAGCCAGGGCGGTGAAGCTTTCTTT.

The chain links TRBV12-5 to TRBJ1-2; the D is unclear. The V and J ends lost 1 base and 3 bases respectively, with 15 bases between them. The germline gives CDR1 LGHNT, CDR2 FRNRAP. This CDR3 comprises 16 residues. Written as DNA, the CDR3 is TGTGCTAGTGGTTTGGGGCGTCAGGAGGGTGACTATGGCTACACCTTC. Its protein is CASGLGRQEGDYGYTF.

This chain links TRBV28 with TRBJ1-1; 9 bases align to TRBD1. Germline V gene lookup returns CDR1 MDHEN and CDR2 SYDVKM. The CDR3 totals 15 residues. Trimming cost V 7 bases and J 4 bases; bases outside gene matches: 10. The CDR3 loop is CASTTGGVDATEAFF. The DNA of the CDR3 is TGTGCCAGCACCACAGGGGGCGTTGACGCCACTGAAGCTTTCTTT.

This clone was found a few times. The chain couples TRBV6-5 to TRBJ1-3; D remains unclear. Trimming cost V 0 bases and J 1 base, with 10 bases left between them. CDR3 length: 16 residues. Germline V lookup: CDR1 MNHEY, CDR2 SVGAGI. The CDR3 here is CASSYSNQASGNTIYF. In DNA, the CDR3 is TGTGCCAGCAGTTACTCGAACCAGGCGTCTGGAAACACCATATATTTT.

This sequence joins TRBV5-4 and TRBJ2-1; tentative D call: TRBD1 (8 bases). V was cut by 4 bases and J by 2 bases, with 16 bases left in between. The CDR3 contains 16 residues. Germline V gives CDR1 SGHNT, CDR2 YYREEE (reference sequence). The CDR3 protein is CASSTGGGFAYNEQFF. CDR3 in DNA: TGTGCCAGCAGCACAGGGGGGGGGTTTGCCTACAATGAGCAGTTCTTC.

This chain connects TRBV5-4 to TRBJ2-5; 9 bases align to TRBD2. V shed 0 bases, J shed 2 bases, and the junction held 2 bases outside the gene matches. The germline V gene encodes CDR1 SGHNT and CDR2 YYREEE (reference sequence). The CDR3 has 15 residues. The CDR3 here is CASSLVAGGQETQYF. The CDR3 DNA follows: TGTGCCAGCAGCTTGGTGGCGGGGGGGCAAGAGACCCAGTACTTC.

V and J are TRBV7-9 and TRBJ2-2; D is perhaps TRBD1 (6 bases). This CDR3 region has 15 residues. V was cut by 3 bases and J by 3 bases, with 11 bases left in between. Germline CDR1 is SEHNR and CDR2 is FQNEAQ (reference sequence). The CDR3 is CASSFPQGDTGELFF. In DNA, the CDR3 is TGTGCCAGCAGCTTTCCACAGGGCGACACCGGGGAGCTGTTTTTT.

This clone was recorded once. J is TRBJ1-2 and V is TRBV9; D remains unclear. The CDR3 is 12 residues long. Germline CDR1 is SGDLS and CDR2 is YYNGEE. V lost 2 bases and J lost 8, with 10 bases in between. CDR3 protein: CASSVDLKGYTF. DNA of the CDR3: TGTGCCAGCAGCGTTGACTTAAAGGGCTACACCTTC.

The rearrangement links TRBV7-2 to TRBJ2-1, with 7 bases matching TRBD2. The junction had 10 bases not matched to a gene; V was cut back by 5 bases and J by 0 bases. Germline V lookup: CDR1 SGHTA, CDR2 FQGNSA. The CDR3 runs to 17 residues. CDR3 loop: CASSQRGAGSSYNEQFF. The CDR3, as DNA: TGTGCCAGCAGCCAAAGGGGAGCGGGGAGCTCCTACAATGAGCAGTTCTTC.

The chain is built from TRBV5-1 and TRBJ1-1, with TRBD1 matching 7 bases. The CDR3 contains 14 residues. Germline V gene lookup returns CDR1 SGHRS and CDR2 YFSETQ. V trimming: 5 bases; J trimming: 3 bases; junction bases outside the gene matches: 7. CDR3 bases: TGCGCCAGCAGTTTCCAGGGGGTGGACACTGAAGCTTTCTTT. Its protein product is CASSFQGVDTEAFF.

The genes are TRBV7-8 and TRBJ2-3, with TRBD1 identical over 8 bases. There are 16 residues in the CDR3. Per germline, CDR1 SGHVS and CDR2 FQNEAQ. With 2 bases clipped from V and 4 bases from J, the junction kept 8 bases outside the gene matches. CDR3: CASSLRIGQGADTQYF. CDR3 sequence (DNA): TGTGCCAGCAGCTTACGAATTGGACAGGGCGCAGATACGCAGTATTTT.

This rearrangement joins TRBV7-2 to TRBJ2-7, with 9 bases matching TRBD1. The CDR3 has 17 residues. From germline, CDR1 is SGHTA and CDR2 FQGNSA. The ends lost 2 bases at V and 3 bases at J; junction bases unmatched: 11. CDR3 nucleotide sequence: TGTGCCAGCAGCTTAATAAGGGCGTCGGGACAGGGCTACGAGCAGTACTTC. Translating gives CASSLIRASGQGYEQYF.

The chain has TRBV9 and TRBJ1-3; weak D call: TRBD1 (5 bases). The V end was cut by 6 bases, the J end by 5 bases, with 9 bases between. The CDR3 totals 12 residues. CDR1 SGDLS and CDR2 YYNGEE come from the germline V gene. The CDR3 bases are TGTGCCAGCAAGGGGAACAGAAACACCATATATTTT. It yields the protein CASKGNRNTIYF.

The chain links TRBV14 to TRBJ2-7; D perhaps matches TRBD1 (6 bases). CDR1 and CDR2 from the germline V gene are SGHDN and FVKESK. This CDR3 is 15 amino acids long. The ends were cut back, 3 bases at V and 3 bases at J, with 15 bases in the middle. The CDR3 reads CASSQTDRNLYEQYF. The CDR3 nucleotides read TGTGCCAGCAGCCAGACCGACAGGAACCTCTACGAGCAGTACTTC.

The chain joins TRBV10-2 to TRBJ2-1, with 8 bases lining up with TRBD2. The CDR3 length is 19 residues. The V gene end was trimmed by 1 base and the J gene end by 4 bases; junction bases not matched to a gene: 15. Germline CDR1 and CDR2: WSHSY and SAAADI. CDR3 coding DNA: TGCGCCAGCAGTGAGTGGGGGCGTTTTGAGCGGGAGCTTTACAATGAGCAGTTCTTC. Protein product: CASSEWGRFERELYNEQFF.

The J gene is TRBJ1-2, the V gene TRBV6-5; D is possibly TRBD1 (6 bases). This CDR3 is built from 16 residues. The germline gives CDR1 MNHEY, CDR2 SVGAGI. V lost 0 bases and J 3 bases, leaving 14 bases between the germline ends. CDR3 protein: CASSYSFRDTDYGYTF. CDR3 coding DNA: TGTGCCAGCAGTTACTCCTTTCGGGACACAGACTATGGCTACACCTTC.

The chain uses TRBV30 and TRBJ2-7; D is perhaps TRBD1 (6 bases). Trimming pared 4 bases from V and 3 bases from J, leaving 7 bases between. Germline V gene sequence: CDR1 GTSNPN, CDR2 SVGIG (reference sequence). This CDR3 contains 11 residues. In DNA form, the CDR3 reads TGTGCCTGGAAAGGGGGCTACGAGCAGTACTTC. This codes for CAWKGGYEQYF.

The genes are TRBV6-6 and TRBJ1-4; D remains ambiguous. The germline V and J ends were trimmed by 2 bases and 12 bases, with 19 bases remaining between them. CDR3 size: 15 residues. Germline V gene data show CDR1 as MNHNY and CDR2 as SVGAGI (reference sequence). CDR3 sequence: CASSYAAVLIEELFF. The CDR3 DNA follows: TGTGCCAGCAGTTACGCGGCAGTACTAATCGAGGAACTGTTTTTT.

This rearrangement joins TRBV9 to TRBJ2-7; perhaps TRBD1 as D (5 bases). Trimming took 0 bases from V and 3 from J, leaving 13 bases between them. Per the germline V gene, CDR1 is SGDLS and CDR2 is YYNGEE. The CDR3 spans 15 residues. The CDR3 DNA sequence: TGTGCCAGCAGCGTAGAAGCAGGGCATATCTACGAGCAGTACTTC. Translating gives CASSVEAGHIYEQYF.

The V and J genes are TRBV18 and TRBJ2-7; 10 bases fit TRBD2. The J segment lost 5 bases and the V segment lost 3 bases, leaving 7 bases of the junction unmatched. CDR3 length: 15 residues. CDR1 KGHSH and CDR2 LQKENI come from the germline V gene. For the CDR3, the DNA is TGTGCCAGCTCACCCTCGACTAGCGGGCAACACGAGCAGTACTTC. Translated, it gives CASSPSTSGQHEQYF. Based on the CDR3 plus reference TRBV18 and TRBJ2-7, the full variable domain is NAGVMQNPRHLVRRRGQEARLRCSPMKGHSHVYWYRQLPEEGLKFMVYLQKENIIDESGMPKERFSAEFPKEGPSILRIQQVVRGDSAAYFCASSPSTSGQHEQYFGPGTRLTVT.

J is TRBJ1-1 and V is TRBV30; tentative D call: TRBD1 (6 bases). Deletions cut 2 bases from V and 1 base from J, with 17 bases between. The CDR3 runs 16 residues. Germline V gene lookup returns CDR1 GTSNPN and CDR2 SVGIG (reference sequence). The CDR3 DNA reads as TGTGCCTGGAGTAAGCCAGGGGTCTCGTGGAACACTGAAGCTTTCTTT. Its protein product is CAWSKPGVSWNTEAFF.